Here is one T cell receptor (beta chain) with its context. This entry is derived from a study of identical twins. TCRdb reprocessed the 5' RACE reads via MiXCR and lists one record per CDR3 protein. In the table there are more than 1.5 million distinct CDR3 sequences, around 33% of which are singletons. V lost 8 bases and J 1 base, leaving 5 bases between the germline ends. CDR1 is LNHNV and CDR2 is YYDKDF in the germline V gene (reference sequence). The CDR3 has 12 residues. The sequence derives from a newborn girl in good health. The chain combines TRBV15 with TRBJ2-2; no clear D. Material: cord blood. CDR3 sequence (DNA): TGTGCCACCGCCAAGAACACCGGGGAGCTGTTTTTT. Translated: CATAKNTGELFF. The entire variable domain, with the rest obtained from reference TRBV15 and TRBJ2-2, is as follows: DAMVIQNPRYQVTQFGKPVTLSCSQTLNHNVMYWYQQKSSQAPKLLFHYYDKDFNNEADTPDNFQSRRPNTSFCFLDIRSPGLGDTAMYLCATAKNTGELFFGEGSRLTVL.